This T cell receptor beta chain originates from a study of T-cell memory formation after mild COVID-19. This clonotype was detected a few times. V was pared by 0 bases and J by 6 bases, with 7 bases between. The CDR3 is made up of 13 amino acids. From germline, CDR1 is LGHNA and CDR2 YNFKEQ. TCRdb reprocessed the 5' RACE reads with MiXCR, giving one entry per CDR3 protein. The table lists fewer than 650,000 distinct CDR3 sequences, approximately 15% of them singletons. The J gene is TRBJ2-3, the V gene TRBV4-2, with a tentative D call TRBD2 (6 bases). Sequenced: PBMCs or a T cell subset sorted from them (not recorded which). The sequence was obtained from an adult woman who had mild COVID-19 (a few samples of this study predate the infection). Cell type and time point are not known. CDR3 in DNA: TGTGCCAGCAGCCAAGATGGGGGGGATACGCAGTATTTT. Its protein product is CASSQDGGDTQYF.